The sequence of this T cell receptor (beta chain) was determined in a study of blood T cells in healthy people across ages. The study, taken as a whole, reports: CMV status of donors was unknown, possibly confounding expanded clonotype changes. Considered underestimates were the diversity estimates obtained from one million T cells.

Then a second PCR, running roughly 6 to 12 cycles, was carried out with a sample-barcoded 5' primer and a J-beta primer mix. Via MiXCR, TCRdb re-called the 5' RACE reads, giving one row per CDR3 protein. Here the sample spans some 760,000 distinct CDR3 sequences, around a quarter being singletons. This clonotype was counted a few times. Its antigen remains unidentified. The CDR3 runs 15 residues. With 0 bases clipped from V and 6 bases from J, the junction kept 3 bases outside the gene matches. Per the germline V gene, CDR1 is SEHNR and CDR2 is FQNEAQ (reference sequence). Peripheral blood, roughly 9.1 milliliters per donor, was collected. This same sample was also taken into another study, of T cells of mothers and their children. As reported in that work: M1S, a second-PCR primer, added sample barcodes and 2-4 random nucleotides.

J is TRBJ1-4 and V is TRBV7-9, with TRBD1 matching 8 bases. The receptor was isolated from a boy between 10 and 17 years old in good health. The specimen was blood. CDR3 sequence: CASSLAQGAYEKLFF. The CDR3 bases are TGTGCCAGCAGCTTAGCCCAGGGGGCGTATGAAAAACTGTTTTTT.